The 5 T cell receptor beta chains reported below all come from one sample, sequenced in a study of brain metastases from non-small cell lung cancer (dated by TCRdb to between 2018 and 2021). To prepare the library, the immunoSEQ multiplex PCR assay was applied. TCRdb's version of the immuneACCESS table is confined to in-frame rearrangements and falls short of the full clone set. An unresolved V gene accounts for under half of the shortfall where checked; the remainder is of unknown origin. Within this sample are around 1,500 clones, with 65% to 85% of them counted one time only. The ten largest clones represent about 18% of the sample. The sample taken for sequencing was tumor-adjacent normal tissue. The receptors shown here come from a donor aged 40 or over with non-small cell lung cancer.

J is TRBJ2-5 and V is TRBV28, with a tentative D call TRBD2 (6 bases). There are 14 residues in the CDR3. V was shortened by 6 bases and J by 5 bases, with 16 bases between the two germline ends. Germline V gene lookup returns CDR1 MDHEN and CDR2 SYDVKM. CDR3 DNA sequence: TGTGCCAGCAGCCGCAGCCCGCTAGCGGAGACCCAGTACTTC. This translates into CASSRSPLAETQYF.

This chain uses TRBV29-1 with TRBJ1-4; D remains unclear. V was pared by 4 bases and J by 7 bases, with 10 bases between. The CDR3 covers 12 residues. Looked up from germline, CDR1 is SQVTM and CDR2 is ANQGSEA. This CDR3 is CSVGEAAEKLFF. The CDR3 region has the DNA TGCAGCGTTGGGGAGGCGGCTGAAAAACTGTTTTTT.

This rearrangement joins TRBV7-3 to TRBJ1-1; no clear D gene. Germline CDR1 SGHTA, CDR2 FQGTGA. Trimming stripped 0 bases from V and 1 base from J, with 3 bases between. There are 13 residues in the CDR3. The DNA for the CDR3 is TGTGCCAGCAGCTTAACCCCGAACACTGAAGCTTTCTTT. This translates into CASSLTPNTEAFF.

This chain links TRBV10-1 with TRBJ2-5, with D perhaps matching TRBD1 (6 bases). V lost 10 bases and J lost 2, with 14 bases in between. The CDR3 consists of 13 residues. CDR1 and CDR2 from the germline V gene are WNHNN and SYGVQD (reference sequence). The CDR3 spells CATSLQGQETQYF. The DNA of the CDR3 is TGCGCCACCTCCTTACAGGGACAAGAGACCCAGTACTTC.

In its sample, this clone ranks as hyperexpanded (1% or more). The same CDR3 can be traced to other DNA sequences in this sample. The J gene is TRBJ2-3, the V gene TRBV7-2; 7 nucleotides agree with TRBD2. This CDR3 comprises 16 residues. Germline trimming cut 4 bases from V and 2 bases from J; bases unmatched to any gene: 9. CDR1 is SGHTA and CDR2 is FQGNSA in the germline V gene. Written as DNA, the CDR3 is TGTGCCAGCAGCTGGCTGGGCGGGAGTCACACAGATACGCAGTATTTT. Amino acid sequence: CASSWLGGSHTDTQYF.